One sample yielded the 20 T cell receptor beta chains listed below, sequenced in a study of OX40 agonist ivuxolimab in advanced cancers. Only in-frame clones appear in the TCRdb table, and some are missing; sequencing was by immunoSEQ multiplex PCR. Here the sample spans 80,000 to 100,000 clones, approximately 90% being singletons. Here the sequenced sample was CD4+ or CD8+ T cells sorted from blood, taken in a trial of the OX40 agonist ivuxolimab. The receptors come from an adult with an advanced solid tumor such as melanoma, head and neck, liver or kidney cancer.

The chain employs TRBV28 and TRBJ1-5; D gene unclear. The V and J ends lost 4 bases and 3 bases respectively, with 7 bases between them. Per the germline V gene, CDR1 is MDHEN and CDR2 is SYDVKM. This CDR3 is built from 13 residues. Here the CDR3 reads CASSSQANQPQHF. CDR3 in DNA: TGTGCCAGCAGTTCCCAGGCCAATCAGCCCCAGCATTTT.

This chain joins TRBV28 and TRBJ2-7, with 14 bases lining up with TRBD2. This CDR3 region has 18 residues. Germline V gene lookup returns CDR1 MDHEN and CDR2 SYDVKM. V shed 6 bases, J shed 5 bases, and the junction held 15 bases outside the gene matches. In nucleotides, the CDR3 is TGTGCCAGCAGGACCCAGACTAGCGGGAGGGCCAAGTCCCACGAGCAGTACTTC. Its protein is CASRTQTSGRAKSHEQYF.

The chain has TRBV27 and TRBJ1-5; TRBD1 might be the D (6 bases). The CDR3 sequence is 15 residues long. V dropped 5 bases and J dropped 2 bases, with 13 bases sitting between them. Germline V gene sequence: CDR1 MNHEY, CDR2 SMNVEV (reference sequence). The CDR3 protein is CASSPDSVGNQPQHF. In nucleotides, the CDR3 is TGTGCCAGCAGTCCGGACAGTGTGGGCAATCAGCCCCAGCATTTT.

This rearrangement joins TRBV6-6 to TRBJ2-2; no firm D call. The CDR3 covers 15 residues. V was pared by 6 bases and J by 0 bases, with 11 bases between. Germline V gene data show CDR1 as MNHNY and CDR2 as SVGAGI (reference sequence). This CDR3 is CASRMDLSNTGELFF. CDR3 nucleotide sequence: TGTGCCAGCAGAATGGACCTATCGAACACCGGGGAGCTGTTTTTT.

The chain links TRBV28 to TRBJ2-7, with TRBD1 identical over 8 bases. Trimming at V came to 1 base and at J to 7 bases, leaving 6 bases not matched to a gene. The CDR3 runs to 14 residues. The germline gives CDR1 MDHEN, CDR2 SYDVKM. The CDR3 region is CASSLSQGAGEQYF. The DNA of the CDR3 is TGTGCCAGCAGTTTATCTCAGGGGGCTGGGGAGCAGTACTTC. Supplemented by reference TRBV28 and TRBJ2-7, the full variable domain reads DVKVTQSSRYLVKRTGEKVFLECVQDMDHENMFWYRQDPGLGLRLIYFSYDVKMKEKGDIPEGYSVSREKKERFSLILESASTNQTSMYLCASSLSQGAGEQYFGPGTRLTVT.

The gene calls are TRBV6-5 and TRBJ2-2, with D maybe TRBD2 (6 bases). V lost 0 bases and J 6 bases, leaving 8 bases between the germline ends. The germline V gene has CDR1 MNHEY and CDR2 SVGAGI. The CDR3 sequence is 14 residues long. The CDR3 region is CASSYSKRAGELFF. Here the CDR3 DNA reads TGTGCCAGCAGTTACTCGAAGCGGGCCGGGGAGCTGTTTTTT.

This chain links TRBV25-1 with TRBJ2-3; no firm D call. Trimming removed 1 base from V and 1 base from J, with 9 bases in between. The CDR3 runs to 15 residues. Germline V gene data show CDR1 as MGHDK and CDR2 as SYGVNS. The CDR3 DNA reads as TGTGCCAGCAGTGAATTCCGCGGAGGCACAGATACGCAGTATTTT. Protein sequence: CASSEFRGGTDTQYF.

The chain recombines TRBV5-1 with TRBJ2-3, with D possibly matching TRBD2 (6 bases). This CDR3 spans 15 amino acids. Looked up from germline, CDR1 is SGHRS and CDR2 is YFSETQ. V lost 0 bases and J 2 bases, leaving 10 bases between the germline ends. The CDR3 reads CASSLAGVNTDTQYF. The CDR3 DNA sequence: TGCGCCAGCAGCTTGGCGGGAGTAAACACAGATACGCAGTATTTT. Combining the CDR3 with reference TRBV5-1 and TRBJ2-3 gives the whole variable domain KAGVTQTPRYLIKTRGQQVTLSCSPISGHRSVSWYQQTPGQGLQFLFEYFSETQRNKGNFPGRFSGRQFSNSRSEMNVSTLELGDSALYLCASSLAGVNTDTQYFGPGTRLTVL.

The V gene is TRBV7-9, the J gene TRBJ2-7; D uncertain. This CDR3 region has 14 residues. Germline V gives CDR1 SEHNR, CDR2 FQNEAQ (reference sequence). The V end lost 1 base, the J end lost 6 bases, and 13 bases lay between the germline ends. This CDR3 is CASSLGSIKSEQYF. DNA for the CDR3: TGTGCCAGCAGCTTAGGCAGCATTAAGAGCGAGCAGTACTTC.

The rearrangement links TRBV11-2 to TRBJ1-2; no clear D gene. Germline values: CDR1 SGHAT, CDR2 FQNNGV. Trimming stripped 5 bases from V and 4 bases from J, with 11 bases between. The CDR3 covers 13 residues. The CDR3 DNA reads TGTGCCAGCAGCAGGGCCGCTAGCTATGGCTACACCTTC. It codes for CASSRAASYGYTF.

This clone has a single count. The chain has TRBV7-2 and TRBJ1-1; possibly TRBD1 for D (5 bases). CDR3 length: 13 amino acids. With 8 bases removed from V and 1 base from J, the gap between germline ends came to 11 bases. Germline assignment: CDR1 SGHTA and CDR2 FQGNSA. CDR3 in amino acids: CASRGAANTEAFF. The CDR3, as DNA: TGTGCCAGCCGTGGGGCTGCGAACACTGAAGCTTTCTTT.

The CDR3 coding sequence is TGTGCCAGCAGCCTCCAAGAGACCCAGTACTTC. As protein: CASSLQETQYF. The V and J genes are TRBV5-6 and TRBJ2-5; D remains unclear. This CDR3 comprises 11 residues. CDR1 SGHDT and CDR2 YYEEEE come from the germline V gene. V was pared by 4 bases and J by 1 base, with 2 bases between.

The rearrangement links TRBV5-6 to TRBJ1-1; no firm D call. V lost 4 bases to trimming and J lost 3 bases, with 7 bases between them. Germline CDR1 and CDR2: SGHDT and YYEEEE. The CDR3 is made up of 12 amino acids. CDR3 amino acids: CASSGWYTEAFF. The CDR3 nucleotides read TGTGCCAGCAGCGGGTGGTACACTGAAGCTTTCTTT.

This sequence joins TRBV16 and TRBJ2-3, with D perhaps matching TRBD2 (5 bases). Per germline, CDR1 KGHSY and CDR2 FQNENV. This CDR3 spans 15 amino acids. V shed 5 bases and J shed 0 bases, with 12 bases lying between them. The chain's CDR3 is CASSGLSTSTDTQYF. In nucleotides, the CDR3 is TGTGCCAGCAGCGGACTTTCTACTAGCACAGATACGCAGTATTTT.

The chain uses TRBV27 and TRBJ2-5; TRBD2 matches 11 bases. The CDR3 is 13 residues long. Germline V gene lookup returns CDR1 MNHEY and CDR2 SMNVEV (reference sequence). Germline trimming cut 6 bases from V and 5 bases from J; bases unmatched to any gene: 2. CDR3 coding DNA: TGTGCCAGCAGGTTAGCGGGAGGGGAGACCCAGTACTTC. Translation gives CASRLAGGETQYF.

The chain employs TRBV30 and TRBJ2-7, with D perhaps assigned TRBD1 or TRBD2 (6 bases each). V lost 2 bases, J lost 8 bases, and 22 bases lay in between. Germline V gene lookup returns CDR1 GTSNPN and CDR2 SVGIG (reference sequence). The CDR3 contains 15 residues. The CDR3 DNA sequence: TGTGCCTGGAGTTCCCAAGGGGACTGGGACAATCAGCAGTACGTC. Protein sequence: CAWSSQGDWDNQQYV.

The chain carries TRBV7-2 and TRBJ2-5, with D unresolved. Germline V gives CDR1 SGHTA, CDR2 FQGNSA. CDR3 length equals 12 residues. Trimming took 0 bases from V and 5 from J, leaving 4 bases between them. The CDR3 here is CASSLAGETQYF. CDR3 sequence (DNA): TGTGCCAGCAGCTTAGCCGGGGAGACCCAGTACTTC.

The chain employs TRBV5-1 and TRBJ2-3; TRBD2 matches at 12 bases. V lost 2 bases, J lost 0 bases, and 7 bases stayed unmatched. Germline CDR1 and CDR2: SGHRS and YFSETQ. The CDR3 runs to 18 residues. The CDR3 here is CASSLDGLAGSSTDTQYF. CDR3 sequence (DNA): TGCGCCAGCAGCTTAGACGGACTAGCGGGGTCTAGCACAGATACGCAGTATTTT.

This clone occurred a few times. V and J are TRBV19 and TRBJ1-2; D is uncertain. The V end lost 1 base, the J end lost 6 bases, and 6 bases lay between the germline ends. In germline, CDR1 is LNHDA, CDR2 SQIVND (reference sequence). The CDR3 has 12 amino acids. The CDR3 reads CASSIGSNGYTF. The CDR3, as DNA: TGTGCCAGTAGTATAGGGAGCAATGGCTACACCTTC.

The rearrangement joins TRBV9 to TRBJ2-5; D possibly corresponds to TRBD2 (6 bases). Germline V gene sequence: CDR1 SGDLS, CDR2 YYNGEE. The V gene lost 4 bases and the J gene lost 2 bases, with 12 bases spanning the gap. CDR3 size: 14 residues. This CDR3 is CASSPGGPQETQYF. The CDR3 bases are TGTGCCAGCAGCCCCGGAGGGCCGCAAGAGACCCAGTACTTC.